This TCR beta chain was sequenced in a study of molecular identifiers for immune sequencing clone quantification (dated 2018 in TCRdb). Regarding the study in general: In a replicate experiment, RNA from roughly 20,000 or 100,000 naive CD8 T cells was split into five aliquots, four of which were sequenced. The study was a methods study using CD8 T cells to benchmark molecular-identifier clustering-based TCR repertoire sequencing (MIDCIRS) and TCR RNA copy counting.

As encoded in the germline V gene (reference sequence), CDR1 is SEHNR while CDR2 is FQNEAQ. The CDR3 runs 12 residues from the cysteine to the phenylalanine. Just CDR3 DNA is preserved here, 36 bases in frame from base 1. V is reduced by 5 bases and J by 16 bases, leaving a spacing of 17 bases between them. What the study reported, not specific to this receptor: Highly expanded clone sizes could be underestimated if identical TCR molecules share a barcode. When barcode sub-clustering was omitted, TCR diversity was inflated by chimeric consensus sequences, with chimeras reaching as high as 47%. Naive libraries contained spiked-in Jurkat TCR RNA (more than nine copies' worth), which is not part of the donor repertoire. Around 2.8 recovered TCR RNA copies per cell were obtained by modeling, versus roughly 9.1 by digital PCR, implying a capture efficiency of about 30%. Spiked-in Jurkat TCR RNA equal to a single cell's worth was reported to be detectable even within 1,200,000 naive CD8 T cells. In CMV-specific effector cells, over 99% of molecules were held by clones above 20 RNA copies, whereas under 1% of molecules were held by such clones in naive cells.

As to this clonotype: This clone's antigen is unknown. A much larger clone differs by one base, so this may be a read error.

Libraries of naive CD8 T cells were built from about 21,000 to 970,000 sorted cells, with 10%, 30% or 50% of the purified RNA used. On a BD FACSAria II, naive CD8 T cells were FACS-sorted as CD8+CD4-CCR7+CD45RA+ and collected into RLT Plus buffer. To test detection sensitivity, Jurkat RNA equal to around nine TCR copies was added to samples of about 20,000-1,100,000 naive CD8 T cells. Enrichment of CD8 T cells was done with RosetteSep CD8+ T Cell Enrichment Cocktail plus Ficoll-Paque, and ACK red cell lysis came afterward. Library creation used PCR. The sequencer listed for this sample is NextSeq 500. Bulk TCR libraries were prepared as previously described, using TCR primers listed in Table S5. Purification of total RNA was performed with the Qiagen AllPrep DNA/RNA kit. Reads from multiple sequencing runs of the same library were pooled before analysis. The study's processing was this. Reads were retained only if their TCR constant sequence matched exactly, and those retained reads were trimmed to 150 nt and grouped according to their 12-nt molecular barcodes. Reads inside each barcode group were sub-clustered using a 15% Levenshtein threshold, and a quality-weighted consensus sequence was constructed for each RNA molecule. Non-functional sequences were discarded, and so were lower-count sequences lying one edit away from another sequence. On the basis of fitting two negative binomial distributions, barcode sub-clusters with fewer than 20% of the maximum read count were discarded. In TCRdb, the public reads were trimmed at Q25 with fastp and aligned with MiXCR, with productive beta chains retained. Rows merge per CDR3 protein into single entries with the most common DNA and genes. TCRdb, rather than the study authors, made the V and J calls. The sample table lists some 100,000 distinct CDR3 sequences, approximately 40% of them with a count of one. Of the sample, roughly 4.2% falls within the top ten clones.

Sequencing used naive CD8+ T cells from blood, with Jurkat cell RNA spiked in. The cell subset or site label of this sample denotes: FACS-sorted CD8+CD4-CCR7+CD45RA+ naive T cells. The receptor comes from a human donor in good health. Some libraries in this study had Jurkat cell RNA spiked in. Here the chain combines TRBV7-9 and TRBJ1-4; TRBD1 is a possible D gene, resting on 5 matching bases. The CDR3 reads as follows: CASSEGRPERFF. At the DNA level, the sequence is TGTGCCAGCAGCGAGGGACGGCCAGAGCGGTTTTTT.